This passage covers 22 T cell receptor beta chains from one sample sequenced in a study of T cells after yellow fever vaccination. MiXCR, run by TCRdb on the 5' RACE reads, gives a single entry per CDR3 protein. The sample lists about 230,000 distinct CDR3 sequences; over 6.5% were seen once. Sample: CD4+ T cells sorted from PBMCs, taken on the day of the yellow fever booster vaccination. The receptors stem from a man aged 30 to 45 who received the YFV17D yellow fever vaccine.

There are a few counts of this clonotype. V usage is TRBV7-2 and J usage is TRBJ2-7; possibly TRBD1 for D (6 bases). In germline, CDR1 is SGHTA, CDR2 FQGNSA. The CDR3 runs to 13 residues. V was pared by 4 bases and J by 3 bases, with 10 bases between. The CDR3 DNA is TGTGCCAGCAGCTGGCGGACAGACTACGAGCAGTACTTC. It translates to CASSWRTDYEQYF.

This clonotype was detected only a few times. The V and J genes are TRBV18 and TRBJ1-3; 8 bases match TRBD1. This CDR3 spans 16 amino acids. Per the germline V gene, CDR1 is KGHSH and CDR2 is LQKENI. Trimming took 4 bases from V and 7 from J; bases not matched to a gene: 12. CDR3 residues: CASSRISGQVSNTIYF. The CDR3 DNA sequence: TGTGCCAGCTCACGAATCTCGGGACAGGTATCGAACACCATATATTTT.

A few counts support this clonotype. The V and J genes are TRBV24-1 and TRBJ2-3; 14 bases fit TRBD2. The ends lost 3 bases at V and 5 bases at J; junction bases unmatched: 0. Looked up from germline, CDR1 is KGHDR and CDR2 is SFDVKD. This CDR3 comprises 15 residues. CDR3 sequence reads: CATSDGTSGGDTQYF. CDR3 sequence (DNA): TGTGCCACCAGTGATGGGACTAGCGGGGGAGATACGCAGTATTTT.

A note on this clonotype: It may be a read error: a sequence one base away is much more abundant. This chain uses TRBV5-5 with TRBJ2-7; a possible D gene is TRBD2 (7 bases). This CDR3 has 18 residues. Germline V gene sequence: CDR1 SGHKS, CDR2 YYEKEE (reference sequence). Trimming removed 3 bases at V and 3 bases at J, with 25 bases between. CDR3 protein: CASSWGASGVPSSYEQYF. CDR3 coding DNA: TGTGCCAGCAGCTGGGGGGCTAGCGGAGTACCGTCGAGCTACGAGCAGTACTTC.

This clonotype was counted at least ten times. The chain combines TRBV10-2 with TRBJ2-7; 10 bases agree with TRBD2. V shed 11 bases and J 1 base; nucleotides not matched to a gene: 8. Germline-derived CDR1 and CDR2 are WSHSY and SAAADI. This CDR3 is built from 14 residues. CDR3 DNA: TGCGCCTCCGGTGGTAGCGGGGGGTCCTACGAGCAGTACTTC. As protein: CASGGSGGSYEQYF.

In this sample, this clonotype turned up many times. This chain connects TRBV10-3 to TRBJ2-2, with D uncertain. V shed 7 bases and J shed 5 bases, with 11 bases lying between them. Looked up from germline, CDR1 is ENHRY and CDR2 is SYGVKD. The CDR3 consists of 13 residues. The CDR3 region is CAINGLGTGELFF. In DNA form, the CDR3 reads TGTGCCATCAACGGCCTCGGGACCGGGGAGCTGTTTTTT.

The J gene is TRBJ1-6, the V gene TRBV7-2; D is uncertain. Germline V gene lookup returns CDR1 SGHTA and CDR2 FQGNSA. This CDR3 has 12 amino acids. Trimming cost V 1 base and J 9 bases, with 4 bases left between them. The CDR3 sequence: CASSLVVSPLHF. As DNA, the CDR3 is TGTGCCAGCAGCTTAGTGGTTTCACCCCTCCACTTT.

J is TRBJ2-7 and V is TRBV5-6; 9 nucleotides match TRBD1. Germline lookup yields CDR1 SGHDT and CDR2 YYEEEE. This CDR3 comprises 16 residues. Trimming at V came to 5 bases and at J to 3 bases, leaving 12 bases not matched to a gene. CDR3 in amino acids: CASSSFGQGLIYEQYF. The CDR3 DNA follows: TGTGCCAGCAGTTCTTTTGGACAGGGGCTGATCTACGAGCAGTACTTC.

The CDR3 DNA reads as TGCGCCAGCAGCCAAGAATTTGCCAGGAGTGGCTACGAGCAGTACTTC. Translation: CASSQEFARSGYEQYF. The gene calls are TRBV4-3 and TRBJ2-7; D remains unclear. CDR1 and CDR2 from the germline V gene are LGHNA and YSLEER. Between the trimmed V and J ends, which lost 0 bases and 3 bases, there was a span of 15 bases. This CDR3 is built from 16 residues.

This clonotype was recorded many times. V gene TRBV29-1 combines with J gene TRBJ2-1, with a weak D call TRBD2 (6 bases). Deletions cut 1 base from V and 4 bases from J, with 14 bases between. Germline lookup yields CDR1 SQVTM and CDR2 ANQGSEA. The CDR3 length is 15 residues. The CDR3 region is CSVEGISGPYNEQFF. The CDR3 bases are TGCAGCGTTGAAGGGATTAGCGGACCTTACAATGAGCAGTTCTTC.

V gene TRBV7-2 combines with J gene TRBJ2-7; D is undetermined. This CDR3 comprises 15 residues. CDR1 is SGHTA and CDR2 is FQGNSA in the germline V gene. V lost 6 bases to trimming and J lost 0 bases, with 15 bases between them. DNA of the CDR3: TGTGCCAGCAGTCCAAAGCAAGGAGACTCCTACGAGCAGTACTTC. Residues: CASSPKQGDSYEQYF.

This clonotype occurred a few times. This sequence joins TRBV7-2 and TRBJ2-7, with 10 bases that match TRBD1. V shed 4 bases and J 5 bases; nucleotides not matched to a gene: 14. There are 17 residues in the CDR3. The germline V gene encodes CDR1 SGHTA and CDR2 FQGNSA. The CDR3 nucleotides read TGTGCCAGCAGCTATACCCCTACCGGGACAGGGGCCAACGAGCAGTACTTC. It codes for CASSYTPTGTGANEQYF.

The J gene is TRBJ2-1, the V gene TRBV20-1, with D tentatively TRBD2 (6 bases). V was pared by 5 bases and J by 3 bases, with 11 bases between. The CDR3 loop spans 13 amino acids. Per the germline V gene, CDR1 is DFQATT and CDR2 is SNEGSKA (reference sequence). The CDR3 here is CSAGGIRYNEQFF. The CDR3 bases are TGCAGTGCTGGGGGGATACGCTACAATGAGCAGTTCTTC.

This clonotype has only a few counts. This sequence joins TRBV7-8 and TRBJ2-5; 7 bases fit TRBD1. CDR1 and CDR2 from the germline V gene are SGHVS and FQNEAQ. Trimming removed 1 base from V and 8 bases from J; junction bases left unmatched: 1. This CDR3 comprises 12 residues. The CDR3 DNA reads as TGTGCCAGCAGCTTAGAGGGGGCAACCCAGTACTTC. Amino acid sequence: CASSLEGATQYF.

This clonotype has just a few counts. The CDR3 DNA follows: TGTGCCAGCAGCTTAGGGACAGGGGAGGGTAATTCACCCCTCCACTTT. Encoded protein: CASSLGTGEGNSPLHF. The chain carries TRBV7-2 and TRBJ1-6; 9 nucleotides agree with TRBD1. Looked up from germline, CDR1 is SGHTA and CDR2 is FQGNSA. J was trimmed by 6 bases and V by 1 base; bases with no gene match: 4. The CDR3 is 16 amino acids.

V usage is TRBV18 and J usage is TRBJ1-2; a weak D match, TRBD1 (5 bases). CDR1 and CDR2 from the germline V gene are KGHSH and LQKENI. Trimming stripped 3 bases from V and 4 bases from J, with 12 bases between. This CDR3 contains 14 residues. The chain's CDR3 is CASSPSGTLYGYTF. The CDR3 DNA is TGTGCCAGCTCACCGTCCGGGACCCTCTATGGCTACACCTTC.

The chain is built from TRBV9 and TRBJ2-1; the match to TRBD2 covers 11 bases. V gave up 0 bases and J gave up 5 bases; unmatched junction bases: 10. CDR3 length: 18 residues. The germline CDR1 and CDR2 sequences are SGDLS and YYNGEE. CDR3 loop: CASSVVGGGLAGHNEQFF. Here the CDR3 DNA reads TGTGCCAGCAGCGTAGTAGGGGGCGGACTAGCGGGTCACAATGAGCAGTTCTTC. The full variable domain, its missing parts supplied by reference TRBV9 and TRBJ2-1, is DSGVTQTPKHLITATGQRVTLRCSPRSGDLSVYWYQQSLDQGLQFLIQYYNGEERAKGNILERFSAQQFPDLHSELNLSSLELGDSALYFCASSVVGGGLAGHNEQFFGPGTRLTVL.

J is TRBJ1-6 and V is TRBV5-5, with D unresolved. The CDR3 has 16 amino acids. CDR1 is SGHKS and CDR2 is YYEKEE in the germline V gene (reference sequence). Between the trimmed V and J ends, which lost 0 bases and 7 bases, there was a span of 14 bases. As DNA, the CDR3 is TGTGCCAGCAGCTTGGTCGTCCTTCTGGGAAATTCACCCCTCCACTTT. Amino acid sequence: CASSLVVLLGNSPLHF.

This clonotype was detected only a few times. The chain combines TRBV6-2 or TRBV6-3 with TRBJ1-6, with D perhaps TRBD1 (6 bases). The CDR3 extends over 15 amino acids. The ends were cut back, 6 bases at V and 5 bases at J, with 14 bases in the middle. Germline values: CDR1 MNHEY, CDR2 SVGEGT. This CDR3 is CASSPQDRDNSPLHF. In DNA, the CDR3 is TGTGCCAGCAGCCCTCAGGACAGAGATAATTCACCCCTCCACTTT.

This clonotype was observed a few times. This rearrangement joins TRBV20-1 to TRBJ2-5; D not resolved. The CDR3 runs to 9 residues. Germline V gene data show CDR1 as DFQATT and CDR2 as SNEGSKA (reference sequence). Trimming removed 0 bases at V and 7 bases at J, with 0 bases between. CDR3 nucleotide sequence: TGCAGTGCTAGAGAGACCCAGTACTTC. This encodes CSARETQYF.

This clonotype was found a few times. This rearrangement joins TRBV20-1 to TRBJ2-1, with 12 bases aligning to TRBD2. CDR3 length: 16 residues. Germline-derived CDR1 and CDR2 are DFQATT and SNEGSKA (reference sequence). The V segment lost 6 bases and the J segment 7 bases; nucleotides outside the gene matches: 13. Here the CDR3 DNA reads TGCAGTGCGCGGACTAGCGGGAACTCCCTAGAGAATGAGCAGTTCTTC. It encodes CSARTSGNSLENEQFF.

This clonotype was seen only a few times. V is TRBV10-3 and J is TRBJ2-5; D gene unclear. Looked up from germline, CDR1 is ENHRY and CDR2 is SYGVKD. Between the trimmed V and J ends, which lost 2 bases and 5 bases, there was a span of 12 bases. This CDR3 has 14 amino acids. CDR3 sequence: CAISETKTWETQYF. The CDR3 coding sequence is TGTGCCATCAGTGAGACGAAGACCTGGGAGACCCAGTACTTC.